This entry is about one T cell receptor beta chain. TCRdb's table, derived via immunoSEQ multiplex PCR, lists solely in-frame clones and lacks some. The table includes more than 100,000 clones, roughly 90% detected once. This specimen belongs to a study of T cell responses to AZD1222 COVID-19 vaccine. This CDR3 contains 12 residues. Germline V lookup: CDR1 LGHDT, CDR2 YNNKEL (reference sequence). Trimming took off 5 bases at V and 2 bases at J, with 6 bases between the two ends. The V and J genes are TRBV3-1 (or the pseudogene TRBV3-2) and TRBJ1-1; D ambiguous. The sample here was peripheral blood, taken on day 0 of AZD1222 vaccination. This sequence originates from an adult in good health. CDR3 coding DNA: TGTGCCAGCAGCATGGGAAACACTGAAGCTTTCTTT. Encoded protein: CASSMGNTEAFF.